This passage covers 7 T cell receptor beta chains from one sample sequenced in a study of lymphopenia after photon versus proton radiotherapy. TCRdb's table, derived via immunoSEQ multiplex PCR, lists solely in-frame clones and lacks some. The table shows around 70,000 clones, with roughly 93% occurring only once. Here the sequenced sample was peripheral blood, taken from a patient treated with photon-based radiotherapy. Source of these receptors: a woman aged 65 to 85 with pancreatic cancer.

The J gene is TRBJ2-7, the V gene TRBV5-4; the D call may be TRBD1 or TRBD2 (5 bases each). Germline V lookup: CDR1 SGHNT, CDR2 YYREEE (reference sequence). The CDR3 contains 14 residues. V shed 0 bases and J shed 7 bases, with 14 bases lying between them. The CDR3 nucleotides are TGTGCCAGCAGCTTGGGTCTCGGGGCGCTGGAGCAGTACTTC. Translated: CASSLGLGALEQYF. The whole variable domain, filled in from reference TRBV5-4 and TRBJ2-7, reads ETGVTQSPTHLIKTRGQQVTLRCSSQSGHNTVSWYQQALGQGPQFIFQYYREEENGRGNFPPRFSGLQFPNYSSELNVNALELDDSALYLCASSLGLGALEQYFGPGTRLTVT.

The chain uses TRBV14 and TRBJ2-7; 9 bases match TRBD1. This CDR3 region has 12 residues. V was clipped by 4 bases and J by 13 bases; unmatched bases: 8. CDR1 is SGHDN, CDR2 FVKESK, per germline. The CDR3 nucleotides are TGTGCCAGCAGCCTCGGGACAGGGTTCCTTTACTTC. Protein sequence: CASSLGTGFLYF.

The count of this clone is one. The chain carries TRBV6-6 and TRBJ1-6; D is undetermined. Between the trimmed V and J ends, which lost 2 bases and 3 bases, there was a span of 2 bases. The CDR3 covers 13 residues. Germline-derived CDR1 and CDR2 are MNHNY and SVGAGI (reference sequence). The CDR3 loop is CASSYRYNSPLHF. The CDR3, as DNA: TGTGCCAGCAGTTACCGCTATAATTCACCCCTCCACTTT.

This chain links TRBV10-3 with TRBJ1-4; D is undetermined. V was trimmed by 4 bases and J by 2 bases, leaving 14 bases between them. The CDR3 has 16 residues. The germline gives CDR1 ENHRY, CDR2 SYGVKD. The CDR3 nucleotides read TGTGCCATCAGTGCCAGGCCTTTGATGACTAATGAAAAACTGTTTTTT. This codes for CAISARPLMTNEKLFF.

Concerning this clone: One end of the junction does not line up with germline, which may come from a read error. The rearrangement joins TRBV7-7 to TRBJ2-2; a possible D gene is TRBD1 (5 bases). This CDR3 is 14 amino acids long. CDR1 and CDR2 (germline): SSHAT, FNYEAQ (reference sequence). The CDR3 DNA reads TGTGCTAGCAGCTTAGGGGTTTACACCGGGGAGCTGTTTTTT. Its protein product is CASSLGVYTGELFF. Drawing the rest from reference TRBV7-7 and TRBJ2-2, the complete variable domain is GAGVSQSPRYKVTKRGQDVTLRCDPISSHATLYWYQQALGQGPEFLTYFNYEAQPDKSGLPSDRFSAERPEGSISTLTIQRTEQRDSAMYRCASSLGVYTGELFFGEGSRLTVL.

V is TRBV19 and J is TRBJ2-3, with a possible D match to TRBD1 (6 bases). V was cut by 6 bases and J by 3 bases, with 7 bases left in between. This CDR3 has 12 amino acids. Germline V gene data show CDR1 as LNHDA and CDR2 as SQIVND (reference sequence). The CDR3 loop is CASRQGTDTQYF. As DNA, the CDR3 is TGTGCCAGTAGACAGGGAACAGATACGCAGTATTTT.

The chain employs TRBV9 and TRBJ2-2, with a weak D call TRBD1 (6 bases). V lost 0 bases and J lost 6, with 12 bases in between. Germline V CDR1 and CDR2: SGDLS, YYNGEE. The CDR3 totals 15 residues. The CDR3 loop reads CASSVGAGEAGELFF. The CDR3 DNA reads TGTGCCAGCAGCGTAGGGGCAGGGGAAGCCGGGGAGCTGTTTTTT.